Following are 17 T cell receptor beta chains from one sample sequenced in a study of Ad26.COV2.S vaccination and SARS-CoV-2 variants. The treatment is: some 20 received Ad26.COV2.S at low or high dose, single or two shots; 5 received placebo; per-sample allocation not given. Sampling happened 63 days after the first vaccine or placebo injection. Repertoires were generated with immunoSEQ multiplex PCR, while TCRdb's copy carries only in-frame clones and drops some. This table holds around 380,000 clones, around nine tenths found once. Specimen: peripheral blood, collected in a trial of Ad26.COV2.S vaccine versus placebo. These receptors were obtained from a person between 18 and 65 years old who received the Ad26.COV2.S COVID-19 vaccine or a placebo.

CDR3 residues: CASSVDVAGNTEAFF. The CDR3 coding sequence is TGTGCCAGCAGTGTCGATGTGGCGGGGAACACTGAAGCTTTCTTT. V usage is TRBV2 and J usage is TRBJ1-1; D not certain. Germline V gives CDR1 SNHLY, CDR2 FYNNEI. The length of the CDR3 is 15 residues. V lost 4 bases to trimming and J lost 1 base, with 13 bases between them.

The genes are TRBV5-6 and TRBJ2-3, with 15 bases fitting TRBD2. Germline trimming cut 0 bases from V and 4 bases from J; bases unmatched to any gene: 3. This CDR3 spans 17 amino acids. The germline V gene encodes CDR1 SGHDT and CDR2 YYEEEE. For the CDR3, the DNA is TGTGCCAGCAGCTTGGTAGGACTAGCGGGGGGGCCAGATACGCAGTATTTT. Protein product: CASSLVGLAGGPDTQYF.

CDR3: CASSAGDTGTSYEQYF. The CDR3, as DNA: TGTGCCAGCAGCGCTGGTGACACAGGGACTTCCTACGAGCAGTACTTC. This sequence joins TRBV7-2 and TRBJ2-7, with D possibly called TRBD1 or TRBD2 (6 bases each). Germline V gene data show CDR1 as SGHTA and CDR2 as FQGNSA. The CDR3 covers 16 residues. The V end lost 5 bases, the J end lost 1 base, and 18 bases lay between the germline ends.

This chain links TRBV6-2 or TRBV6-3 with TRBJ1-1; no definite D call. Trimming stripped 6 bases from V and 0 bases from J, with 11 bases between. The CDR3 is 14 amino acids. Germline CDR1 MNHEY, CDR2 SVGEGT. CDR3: CASSPARLNTEAFF. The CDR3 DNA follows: TGTGCCAGCAGCCCAGCCCGGTTGAACACTGAAGCTTTCTTT.

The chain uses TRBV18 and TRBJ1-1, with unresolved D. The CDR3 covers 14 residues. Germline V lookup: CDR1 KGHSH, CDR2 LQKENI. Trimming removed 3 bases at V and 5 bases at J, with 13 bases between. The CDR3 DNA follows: TGTGCCAGCTCACCGCGGAGGGAGGGAACTGAAGCTTTCTTT. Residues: CASSPRREGTEAFF.

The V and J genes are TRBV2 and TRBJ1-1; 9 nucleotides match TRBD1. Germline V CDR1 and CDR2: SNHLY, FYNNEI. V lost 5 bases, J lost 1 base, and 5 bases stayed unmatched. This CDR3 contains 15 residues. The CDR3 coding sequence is TGTGCCAGCAGTTCACAGGGGGCTAAGAACACTGAAGCTTTCTTT. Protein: CASSSQGAKNTEAFF.

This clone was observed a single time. CDR3 sequence (DNA): TGTGCCAGCAGCCGGGGACAGAACTACGAGCAGTACTTC. It codes for CASSRGQNYEQYF. This chain links TRBV7-8 with TRBJ2-7; 7 bases match TRBD1. The junction had 4 bases not matched to a gene; V was cut back by 5 bases and J by 3 bases. Germline assignment: CDR1 SGHVS and CDR2 FQNEAQ. The CDR3 runs 13 residues.

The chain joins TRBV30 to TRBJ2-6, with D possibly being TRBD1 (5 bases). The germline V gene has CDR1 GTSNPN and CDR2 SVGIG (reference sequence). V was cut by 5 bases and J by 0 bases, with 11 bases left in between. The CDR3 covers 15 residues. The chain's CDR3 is CAWGMGPSGANVLTF. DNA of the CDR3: TGTGCCTGGGGAATGGGGCCCTCTGGGGCCAACGTCCTGACTTTC.

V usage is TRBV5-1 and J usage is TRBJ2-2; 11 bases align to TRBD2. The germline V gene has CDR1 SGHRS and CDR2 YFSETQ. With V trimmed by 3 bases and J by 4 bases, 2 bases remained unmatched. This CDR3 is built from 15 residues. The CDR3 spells CASSSGTSGTGELFF. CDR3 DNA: TGCGCCAGCAGCTCCGGGACTAGCGGCACCGGGGAGCTGTTTTTT.

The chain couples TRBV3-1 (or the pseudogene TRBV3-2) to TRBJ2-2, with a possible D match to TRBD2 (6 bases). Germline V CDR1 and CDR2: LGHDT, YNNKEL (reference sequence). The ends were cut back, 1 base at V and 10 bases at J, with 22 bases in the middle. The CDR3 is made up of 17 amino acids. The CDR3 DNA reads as TGTGCCAGCAGCCAAGCCCGGGGGAACAGTAACCTCGTGGAGCTGTTTTTT. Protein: CASSQARGNSNLVELFF.

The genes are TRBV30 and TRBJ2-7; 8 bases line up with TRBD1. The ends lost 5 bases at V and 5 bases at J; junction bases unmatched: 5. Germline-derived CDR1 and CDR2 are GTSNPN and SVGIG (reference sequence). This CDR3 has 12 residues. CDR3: CAWDRTGNEQYF. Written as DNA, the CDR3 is TGTGCCTGGGACAGGACAGGGAACGAGCAGTACTTC.

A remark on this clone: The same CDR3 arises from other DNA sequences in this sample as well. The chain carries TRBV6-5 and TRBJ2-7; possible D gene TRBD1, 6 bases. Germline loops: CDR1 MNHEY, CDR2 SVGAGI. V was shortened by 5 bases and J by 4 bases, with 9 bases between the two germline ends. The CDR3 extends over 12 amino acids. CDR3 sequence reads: CASSTQGYEQYF. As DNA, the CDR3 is TGTGCCAGCAGTACCCAGGGGTACGAGCAGTACTTC.

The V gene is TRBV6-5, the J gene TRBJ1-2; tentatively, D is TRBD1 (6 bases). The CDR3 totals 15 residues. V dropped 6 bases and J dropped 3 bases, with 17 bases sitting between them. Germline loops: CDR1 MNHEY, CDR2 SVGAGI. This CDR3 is CASRYLQGSDYGYTF. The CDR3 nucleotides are TGTGCCAGCAGGTACCTTCAGGGGTCCGACTATGGCTACACCTTC.

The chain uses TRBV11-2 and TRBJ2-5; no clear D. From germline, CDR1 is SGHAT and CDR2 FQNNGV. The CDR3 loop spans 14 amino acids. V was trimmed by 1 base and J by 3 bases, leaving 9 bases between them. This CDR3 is CASSLVTAEETQYF. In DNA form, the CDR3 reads TGTGCCAGCAGCTTAGTAACAGCCGAAGAGACCCAGTACTTC.

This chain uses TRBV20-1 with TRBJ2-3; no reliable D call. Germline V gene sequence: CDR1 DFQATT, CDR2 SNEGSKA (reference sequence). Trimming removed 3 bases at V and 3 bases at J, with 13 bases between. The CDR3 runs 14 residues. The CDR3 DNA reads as TGCAGTGCTAGTATCTCCTGGGAAACAGATACGCAGTATTTT. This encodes CSASISWETDTQYF.

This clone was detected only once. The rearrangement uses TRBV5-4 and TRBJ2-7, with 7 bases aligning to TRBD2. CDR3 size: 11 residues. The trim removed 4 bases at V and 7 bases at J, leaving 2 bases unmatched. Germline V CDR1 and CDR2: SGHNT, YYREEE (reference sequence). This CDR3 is CASSVGGEQYF. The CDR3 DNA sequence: TGTGCCAGCAGCGTCGGGGGGGAGCAGTACTTC.

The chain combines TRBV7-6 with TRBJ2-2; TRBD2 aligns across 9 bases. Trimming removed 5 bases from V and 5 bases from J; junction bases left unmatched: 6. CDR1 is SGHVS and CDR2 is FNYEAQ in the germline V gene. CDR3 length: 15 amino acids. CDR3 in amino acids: CASSKAGGRTGELFF. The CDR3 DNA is TGTGCCAGCAGCAAAGCGGGGGGTAGGACCGGGGAGCTGTTTTTT.